Listed below are T cell receptor beta chains from one sample, sequenced in a study of shared clonotypes between healthy human individuals. Clones were read by immunoSEQ multiplex PCR, and TCRdb kept only the in-frame ones, dropping some. The table has hundreds of thousands of clones, about 96% seen once. Sequences were obtained from naive CD8+ T cells sorted from blood. The receptors come from a woman aged 30 to 39 in good health. The CDR3 runs from the conserved cysteine through the conserved F or W. Fields, in order: D gene, clone size, V gene, J gene, CDR3 DNA, CDR3 protein. D genes are given only for firm matches. Clone size, where shown, is once, few, many, or a class for clones that have expanded.

>.|.|TRBV27|TRBJ2-1
TGTGCCAGCAGTTTATTTGGGGGAAGCTCCTACAATGAGCAGTTCTTC
CASSLFGGSSYNEQFF
>.|.|TRBV5-4|TRBJ2-3
TGTGCCAGCAGCCCCGAGGCGGGTCGCACAGATACGCAGTATTTT
CASSPEAGRTDTQYF
>.|.|TRBV27|TRBJ2-7
TGTGCCAGCAGTTTCGGCAGGGTCTCCTACGAGCAGTACTTC
CASSFGRVSYEQYF
>.|.|TRBV11-3|TRBJ2-1
TGTGCCAGCAGCCGACTGGGCTCCTACAATGAGCAGTTCTTC
CASSRLGSYNEQFF
>.|.|TRBV5-8|TRBJ2-3
TGTGCCAGCAGCTTGGAGGGGGGCCCAGATACGCAGTATTTT
CASSLEGGPDTQYF
>.|.|TRBV14|TRBJ1-4
TGTGCCAGCAGCCAAGTGTGGATAGGGCCTACCTTGGGGGAAAAACTGTTTTTT
CASSQVWIGPTLGEKLFF
>TRBD2|.|TRBV29-1|TRBJ2-7
TGCAGCGTTTCTGGCGGGAGGGTCCCAAGTTACGAGCAGTACTTC
CSVSGGRVPSYEQYF
>.|.|TRBV19|TRBJ2-5
TGTGCCAGTAGTTGGGATAGGACGGAGCTTCAGGAGACCCAGTACTTC
CASSWDRTELQETQYF
>.|.|TRBV2|TRBJ1-3
TGTGCCAGCAGTGCCTTTTCCGGAGGCTCTGGAAACACCATATATTTT
CASSAFSGGSGNTIYF
>TRBD1|.|TRBV9|TRBJ2-7
TGTGCCAGCAGCGTAGGACAGGGGCTTCTTGGCTCCTACGAGCAGTACTTC
CASSVGQGLLGSYEQYF
>.|.|TRBV5-4|TRBJ2-7
TGTGCCAGCAGCTTGCAGGGGTCCCACGAGCAGTACTTC
CASSLQGSHEQYF
>.|.|TRBV19|TRBJ2-5
TGTGCCAGTAGTATCGAAGGGAAGCAGTACTTC
CASSIEGKQYF
>.|.|TRBV19|TRBJ2-3
TGTGCCAGTAGTCCCCCGGAGGGGGGCACAGATACGCAGTATTTT
CASSPPEGGTDTQYF
>.|once|TRBV18|TRBJ2-1
TGTGCCAGCTCTCAAGCTGGGGTGGCGCAGTTCTTC
CASSQAGVAQFF
>.|.|TRBV13|TRBJ2-7
TGTGCCAGCAGCTTACGGGTCACCCCCGAGCAGTACTTC
CASSLRVTPEQYF
>.|few|TRBV29-1|TRBJ1-1
TGCAGCGTTTCGGGGAACACTGAAGCTTTCTTT
CSVSGNTEAFF
>.|once|TRBV4-1|TRBJ2-1
TGCGCCAGCAGCCTCATGTGGTCGGGTGAGCAGTTCTTC
CASSLMWSGEQFF
>TRBD2|.|TRBV4-2|TRBJ2-7
TGTGCCAGCAGTCCTGGTCTAGCGGGCGTCTACGAGCAGTACTTC
CASSPGLAGVYEQYF
>.|.|TRBV6-1|TRBJ2-5
TGTGCCAGCAGTGTAGAGCCGGGACGGGAAGGTGAGACCCAGTACTTC
CASSVEPGREGETQYF
>.|.|TRBV27|TRBJ1-2
TGTGCCAGCAGTTTAGGGGGAAGTGGCTACACCTTC
CASSLGGSGYTF
>.|.|TRBV28|TRBJ1-2
TGTGCCAGCAGTCCCAAGGAGGACTATGGCTACACCTTC
CASSPKEDYGYTF
>TRBD2|.|TRBV7-8|TRBJ2-1
TGTGCCAGCAGCTTACTAGCGGCGGACAATGAGCAGTTCTTC
CASSLLAADNEQFF
>TRBD1|.|TRBV6-1|TRBJ1-5
TGTGCCAGCAGTGAAGGTACAGGGGTAAATCAGCCCCAGCATTTT
CASSEGTGVNQPQHF
>TRBD1|.|TRBV27|TRBJ1-2
TGTGCCAGCAGCCCCGGGACAGGGATAGGCGGCTACACCTTC
CASSPGTGIGGYTF
>.|.|TRBV25-1|TRBJ2-1
TGTGCCAGCAACCCCCGGGACTCCTACAATGAGCAGTTCTTC
CASNPRDSYNEQFF
>TRBD1|.|TRBV6-4|TRBJ2-1
TGTGCCAGCAGTCAAACGACAGGGGCCTACAATGAGCAGTTCTTC
CASSQTTGAYNEQFF
>TRBD2|once|TRBV28|TRBJ2-1
TGTGCCAGCAGTCTTGGACTAGCGGGAGGCCATGAGCAGTTCTTC
CASSLGLAGGHEQFF
>.|.|TRBV27|TRBJ1-2
TGTGCCAGCACCCGGACGGGATCTAACTATGGCTACACCTTC
CASTRTGSNYGYTF
>.|.|TRBV15|TRBJ2-3
TGTGCCACCAGCAGGAGGGACGGTACAGATACGCAGTATTTT
CATSRRDGTDTQYF
>.|.|TRBV27|TRBJ1-4
TGTGCCAGCAGTTTATCCGGGTTATTTGGTGAAAAACTGTTTTTT
CASSLSGLFGEKLFF
>TRBD1|.|TRBV7-9|TRBJ2-5
TGTGCCAGCAGACCGAAAGACAGGGGAGAGACCCAGTACTTC
CASRPKDRGETQYF
>.|.|TRBV9|TRBJ1-4
TGTGCCAGCAGCTCTCGGGGTGAAAAACTGTTTTTT
CASSSRGEKLFF
>.|.|TRBV29-1|TRBJ2-7
TGCAGCCCCCCTGGTGGGGACAACTACGAGCAGTACTTC
CSPPGGDNYEQYF
>TRBD1|.|TRBV28|TRBJ1-1
TGTGCCAGCAGACCGGGGACAGGGCTCACTGAAGCTTTCTTT
CASRPGTGLTEAFF
>.|.|TRBV29-1|TRBJ1-1
TGCAGCGTTGAAGATGCCAGGACTGAAGCTTTCTTT
CSVEDARTEAFF
>.|.|TRBV5-8|TRBJ2-7
TGTGCCAGCAGCTTCCCGCTCAGGCTAGGGGCCTACGAGCAGTACTTC
CASSFPLRLGAYEQYF
>.|.|TRBV2|TRBJ2-1
TGTGCCAGCAGTGAAATGGTTGGCGGCAACCCGGTCTACAATGAGCAGTTCTTC
CASSEMVGGNPVYNEQFF
>TRBD2|.|TRBV27|TRBJ2-6
TGTGCCAGCACCCCGGGCGGACTAGCGGGAGTTGGGGCCAACGTCCTGACTTTC
CASTPGGLAGVGANVLTF
>TRBD2|.|TRBV9|TRBJ2-7
TGTGCCAGCAGCGTAGCGGGAGGGCTCGACGAGCAGTACTTC
CASSVAGGLDEQYF
>TRBD2|.|TRBV27|TRBJ2-1
TGTGCCAGCAGTTTGGGGCTAGCGGGAGTTGAGCAGTTCTTC
CASSLGLAGVEQFF
>.|.|TRBV7-9|TRBJ2-7
TGTGCCAGCAGCCACACGGAGGGCCCCTACGAGCAGTACTTC
CASSHTEGPYEQYF
>.|.|TRBV2|TRBJ1-1
TGTGCCAGCAGCTACATGAACACTGAAGCTTTCTTT
CASSYMNTEAFF
>TRBD2|.|TRBV5-1|TRBJ2-7
TGCGCCAGCAGCCAAATGGTTGGGGCGGGAGAGATCTACGAGCAGTACTTC
CASSQMVGAGEIYEQYF
>.|once|TRBV19|TRBJ1-1
TGTGCCAGTAGTATAATGGACACTGAAGCTTTCTTT
CASSIMDTEAFF
>.|.|TRBV28|TRBJ2-4
TGTGCCAGCAGTTTAGGGGAAATAGGTGCCAAAAACATTCAGTACTTC
CASSLGEIGAKNIQYF
>.|.|TRBV6-6|TRBJ2-7
TGTGCCACTCAAGGGCAGAACTACGAGCAGTACTTC
CATQGQNYEQYF
>TRBD1|.|TRBV6-6|TRBJ1-5
TGTGCCAGCAGTTACTTTATGGCAGGGGGTAATCAGCCCCAGCATTTT
CASSYFMAGGNQPQHF
>TRBD1|once|TRBV7-2|TRBJ2-7
TGTGCCAGCAGCGTAGGGACAGGGGATTACGAGCAGTACTTC
CASSVGTGDYEQYF
>TRBD2|.|TRBV15|TRBJ2-3
TGTGCCACCAGCGCGGGACTAGGGACAGATACGCAGTATTTT
CATSAGLGTDTQYF
>TRBD1|.|TRBV15|TRBJ2-1
TGTGCCACCAGCAGAGGACAGGGTACGGATGAGCAGTTCTTC
CATSRGQGTDEQFF
>TRBD2|.|TRBV25-1|TRBJ2-1
TGTGCCAGCACAACGAGCGGGAACCACAATGAGCAGTTCTTC
CASTTSGNHNEQFF
>.|.|TRBV9|TRBJ2-5
TGTGCCAGCAGCACAGGGGGGGGAACAGCATCCGAGACCCAGTACTTC
CASSTGGGTASETQYF
>.|.|TRBV28|TRBJ1-5
TGTGCCAGCAGTCCAACTCCGGATCAGCCCCAGCATTTT
CASSPTPDQPQHF
>TRBD2|.|TRBV7-2|TRBJ2-7
TGTGCCAGCAGCCTCCTGCGGCCTAGCGGGAGCAAGTACGAGCAGTACTTC
CASSLLRPSGSKYEQYF
>.|.|TRBV28|TRBJ2-3
TGTGCCAGCAGTTTAAATGGGCCCCCCACAGATACGCAGTATTTT
CASSLNGPPTDTQYF
>.|.|TRBV14|TRBJ2-7
TGTGCCAGCAGCCAGGGCACAGGGTACGAGCAGTACTTC
CASSQGTGYEQYF
>.|few|TRBV7-2|TRBJ1-2
TGTGCCAGCAGCTGGTACTCTTACGGCTACACCTTC
CASSWYSYGYTF
>.|.|TRBV5-6|TRBJ2-1
TGTGCCAGCAGCTTGAAAGATGAGCAGTTCTTC
CASSLKDEQFF
>.|.|TRBV28|TRBJ2-7
TGTGCCAGCAGTTTTTCGGGATACGAGCAGTACTTC
CASSFSGYEQYF
>.|.|TRBV6-1|TRBJ2-2
TGTGCCAGCACACGGGTCGGGGAGCTGTTTTTT
CASTRVGELFF